These T cell receptor beta chains were read from a single sample in a study of graft-versus-host responses after intestinal transplantation. These receptors' targets are unknown. Using immunoSEQ multiplex PCR, the repertoire was profiled, and TCRdb retains in-frame clones only, with some absent. The sample carries 85,000 to 90,000 clones, less than 90% recorded once. This sample comprised unstimulated CD8+ T cells sorted from spleen or lymph node cells, obtained before intestinal transplant. These receptors were collected from a human donor who received an intestinal transplant. Both conserved end residues are part of each CDR3. The order of the fields is J gene, D gene, clone size, V gene, CDR3 DNA, CDR3 protein. D genes are given only for firm matches. Expanded clones are given a class, and other clones once, few, many or no size at all.

TRBJ2-1	.	.	TRBV5-1	TGCGCCAGCAGCTCCGGTCTGTACGGGGTGGACAATGAGCAGTTCTTC	CASSSGLYGVDNEQFF
TRBJ2-2	.	.	TRBV5-1	TGCGCCAGCAGCTTAAGGTCTTATGGCACCGGGGAGCTGTTTTTT	CASSLRSYGTGELFF
TRBJ2-1	.	.	TRBV29-1	TGCAGCGTTGAAGAGCTTGTCGGAGTAGGGGTGTCCTACAATGAGCAGTTCTTC	CSVEELVGVGVSYNEQFF
TRBJ1-3	.	.	TRBV4-1	TGCGCCAGCAGCCAGACTTCTGGAAACACCATATATTTT	CASSQTSGNTIYF
TRBJ2-7	.	.	TRBV6-5	TGTGCCAGCGGCTTACAGGGCTCCTACGAGCAGTACTTC	CASGLQGSYEQYF
TRBJ2-1	TRBD2	.	TRBV6-5	TGTGCCAGCAGCCGGACTAGAGAACCCCCCAATGAGCAGTTCTTC	CASSRTREPPNEQFF
TRBJ2-3	.	.	TRBV10-1	TGCGCCAGCAGTGTGTCCAGGCGCTTCACAGATACGCAGTATTTT	CASSVSRRFTDTQYF
TRBJ2-7	.	few	TRBV19	TGTGCCAGTAGTACAGGTTTGGACAGACCCTACGAGCAGTACTTC	CASSTGLDRPYEQYF
TRBJ1-1	.	.	TRBV19	TGTGCCAGTAGTATCTTCGGGGTTGGGGAGAACACTGAAGCTTTCTTT	CASSIFGVGENTEAFF
TRBJ2-7	TRBD1	.	TRBV6-5	TGTGCCAGCAGTTTAGTTGGGACAGGGACTCACGAGCAGTACTTC	CASSLVGTGTHEQYF
TRBJ1-5	TRBD1	.	TRBV13	TGTGCCAGCAGCCCGGGACAGGGTTTATGTGGCAATCAGCCCCAGCATTTT	CASSPGQGLCGNQPQHF
TRBJ1-3	.	once	TRBV9	TGTGCCAGCAGCGTATCAAAACAGGGCCACTTCTCTGGAAACAACATATATTTT	CASSVSKQGHFSGNNIYF
TRBJ2-7	TRBD1	.	TRBV5-6	TGTGCCAGCAGCCCTAGGGACAGGGGCGACGAGCAGTACTTC	CASSPRDRGDEQYF
TRBJ1-5	TRBD1	once	TRBV27	TGTGCCAGCAGTGCCGGGACAGGGGGCAATCAGCCCCAGCATTTT	CASSAGTGGNQPQHF
TRBJ1-1	.	.	TRBV2	TGTGCCAGCAGTTCTGGTCCGAACACTGAAGCTTTCTTT	CASSSGPNTEAFF